The present T cell receptor beta chain was sequenced within a study of T-cell memory formation after mild COVID-19. Broader study findings: Day 37-peaking second-wave clones had unconfirmed SARS-CoV-2 specificity.

In TCRdb, the 5' RACE reads were re-called with MiXCR into one record per CDR3 protein. The sample consists of around 200,000 distinct CDR3 sequences, around 27% of them appearing once. About this clonotype: Its cognate antigen is unknown.

CDR3 length equals 17 residues. V lost 4 bases and J 0 bases, leaving 19 bases between the germline ends. Germline values: CDR1 SGHRS, CDR2 YFSETQ. J is TRBJ2-5 and V is TRBV5-1; D not resolved. This receptor was obtained from an adult woman who had mild COVID-19 (a few samples of this study predate the infection). Cell type and time point are not known. Sequenced material: PBMCs or a T cell subset sorted from them (not recorded which). CDR3 in DNA: TGCGCCAGCAGCCGTATTCCGGGCCTAGAGTACCAAGAGACCCAGTACTTC. Translated: CASSRIPGLEYQETQYF.